This TCR beta chain is from a study of T cell clonotyping in hematopoietic cell transplantation (TCRdb year 2021). Turning to the overall study: Recipient samples taken before transplant were obtained following cytoreduction. A total of some 130 blood samples were collected in the study from roughly 40 consecutive transplant recipients and their related donors. Recruitment of patients ran from 2015 to early 2017, and follow-up continued until September 2020 or until death.

The time point label for this specimen denotes: recipient sample about 28 days before transplant, after cytoreduction. Blood samples were obtained from recipients approximately 28 days before transplant and at days 30, 100 and 180 after transplant. Nuclei Lysis Solution was used to extract genomic DNA from fresh or cryopreserved unfractionated peripheral blood mononuclear cells. Findings and caveats that apply to the study as a whole: Recipient TCR diversity fell after transplant, with pathologically expanded clonotypes rising progressively from day 30 to day 180. Donor and pretransplant recipient Inverse Simpson Index values predicted broader posttransplant TCR repertoire diversity. Just a small fraction of recipient repertoires overlapped with donor repertoires, and more than 95% appeared de novo at the given depth. Sample size was limited, and cells were not sorted, so CD4 and CD8 repertoire contributions could not be separated.

The CDR3 spans 12 residues, from the cysteine through the phenylalanine. The CDR3 DNA has 36 bases and is translated from base 1. From the germline V gene, CDR1 is SGHDT and CDR2 is YYEEEE. The junction shows trimming of 3 bases on V and 4 bases on J, plus 6 bases between the germline ends. With the immunoSEQ assay, which is a bias-controlled multiplex PCR relying on V- and J-specific primers, TCR beta CDR3 regions were amplified from genomic DNA. A proprietary barcode and Illumina adapter sequences were added to the CDR3 amplicons in a second PCR step. An Illumina MiSeq instrument was used for sequencing of the CDR3 libraries. Regarding the original processing steps: Export and quality control were handled in immunoSEQ Analyzer 3.0, while downstream analyses relied on R Bioconductor and Immunarch. Only productive rearrangements in the normalized downsampled data set were used to calculate repertoire metrics. Clonotypes larger than 5 templates in the normalized cohort were defined as pathologically expanded. The Inverse Simpson Index was used to measure repertoire diversity. To capture all clonotypes, the CMV-specificity analyses were run on the non-normalized data set. Held by TCRdb, this immuneACCESS table contains in-frame sequences only and omits some clones. Under half of the omission traces to an unresolved V gene where checked; the cause of the rest is unknown. V, J and clone size reflect that table, while D and trimming were determined from the DNA. This sample gives approximately 27,000 clones in total; about 93% of them show up just once. Around 2% of the sample goes to the ten largest clones.

For this clone: Its antigen remains unidentified. Base quality data are lacking; no much larger clone is found one base away.

Here the chain combines TRBV5-6 and TRBJ2-3; the D gene lacks a confident call. The receptor was derived from a man in his fifties with acute myeloid leukemia. Some clones in this sample may be carry-over from other donors' samples. Here the sequenced sample was peripheral blood mononuclear cells, taken before stem cell transplant. Here is the DNA: TGTGCCAGCAGCTGGACGCCAGATACGCAGTATTTT. Translation gives CASSWTPDTQYF. Full variable domain (CDR3 extended with the reference TRBV5-6 and TRBJ2-3 proteins): DAGVTQSPTHLIKTRGQQVTLRCSPKSGHDTVSWYQQALGQGPQFIFQYYEEEERQRGNFPDRFSGHQFPNYSSELNVNALLLGDSALYLCASSWTPDTQYFGPGTRLTVL.